This T cell receptor (beta chain) was found in a study of blood T cell repertoires in COVID-19. Study-level information: Samples representing acute and convalescent COVID-19 were sourced from the United States, Italy and Spain.

This clone was seen at least ten times. In the authors' workflow: Amplification of reference gene primers was used by the study to estimate nucleated cell counts. The method was immunoSEQ multiplex PCR; TCRdb's version includes in-frame clones alone and lacks a portion of them. The D gene and trimming were derived from the DNA, and the V and J assignments and clone size from that table. The sample gives approximately 120,000 clones, 86% of which show up once; over 4.5% is in the top ten. This CDR3 is built from 15 residues. Germline V gene lookup returns CDR1 MGHRA and CDR2 YSYEKL. With V trimmed by 1 base and J by 1 base, 3 bases remained unmatched.

Sequenced input: peripheral blood. This TCR came from a human donor in a cohort sampled during active COVID-19. The rearrangement links TRBV4-1 to TRBJ2-7, with TRBD2 matching 8 bases. The CDR3 sequence is CASSQAPGGSYEQYF. CDR3 sequence (DNA): TGCGCCAGCAGCCAAGCCCCGGGAGGGTCCTACGAGCAGTACTTC.